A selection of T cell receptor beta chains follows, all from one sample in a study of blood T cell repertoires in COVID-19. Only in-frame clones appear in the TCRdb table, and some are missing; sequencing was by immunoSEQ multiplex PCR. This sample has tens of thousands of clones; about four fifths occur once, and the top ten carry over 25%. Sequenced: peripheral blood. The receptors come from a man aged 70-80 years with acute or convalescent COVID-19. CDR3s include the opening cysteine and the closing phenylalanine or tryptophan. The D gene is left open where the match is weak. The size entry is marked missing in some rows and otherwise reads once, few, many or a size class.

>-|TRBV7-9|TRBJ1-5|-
TGTGCCAGCAGCACAGGGTCTTGGCAGCCCCAGCATTTT
CASSTGSWQPQHF
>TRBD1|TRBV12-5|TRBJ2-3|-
TGTGCTAGTGGTTTGGTATCCGGGACAGTGACAGATACGCAGTATTTT
CASGLVSGTVTDTQYF
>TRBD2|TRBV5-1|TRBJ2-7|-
TGCGCCAGCAGCTTGGCCGATCTAGCGGGAGCCAACGAGCAGTACTTC
CASSLADLAGANEQYF
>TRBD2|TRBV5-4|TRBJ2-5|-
TGTGCCAGCAGCAGCTCAAGCGGGAGGGCCGAGACCCAGTACTTC
CASSSSSGRAETQYF
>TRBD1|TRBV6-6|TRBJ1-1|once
TGTGCCAGCAGTCCAGGGGGCGCGGACGCTGAAGCTTTCTTT
CASSPGGADAEAFF
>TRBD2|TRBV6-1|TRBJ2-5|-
TGTGCCAGCAGTGACCGACTAGCGGAGGGGACCCAGTACTTC
CASSDRLAEGTQYF
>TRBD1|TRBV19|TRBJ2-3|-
TGTGCCAGTAGTAGTCTTTGGGGACAGATAACAGATACGCAGTATTTT
CASSSLWGQITDTQYF
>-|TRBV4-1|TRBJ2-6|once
TGCGCCAGCAGCCCACAGGGACGGGCTGGGGCCAACGTCCTGACTTTC
CASSPQGRAGANVLTF
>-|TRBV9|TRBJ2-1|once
TGTGCCAGCAGCCGCCAGGGTCGTGAATCCAATGAGCAGTTCTTC
CASSRQGRESNEQFF
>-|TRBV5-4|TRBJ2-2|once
TGTGCCAGCAGCTTGTCGGGGGACACCGGGGAGCTGTTTTTT
CASSLSGDTGELFF
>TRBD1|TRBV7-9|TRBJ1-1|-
TGTGCCAGCAGCTTAGTAGGACAGGGGGCGGTGGAAGCTTTCTTT
CASSLVGQGAVEAFF
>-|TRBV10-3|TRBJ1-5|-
TGTGCCATCAGTGAGAGAGGGTTTGGCAATCAGCCCCAGCATTTT
CAISERGFGNQPQHF
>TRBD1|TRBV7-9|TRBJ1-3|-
TGTGCCAGCAGCTTCAACAGGGGTATCTCTGGAAACACCATATATTTT
CASSFNRGISGNTIYF
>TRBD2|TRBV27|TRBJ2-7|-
TGTGCCAGCAGTATTAGGACTAGCGGGCCCTCCTACGAGCAGTACTTC
CASSIRTSGPSYEQYF
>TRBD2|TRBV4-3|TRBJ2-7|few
TGCGCCAGCAGCCCTAGCGGGAGGACCTCCTACGAGCAGTACTTC
CASSPSGRTSYEQYF
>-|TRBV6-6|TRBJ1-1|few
TGTGCCAGCAGTTTCCGACAGGACACTGAAGCTTTCTTT
CASSFRQDTEAFF
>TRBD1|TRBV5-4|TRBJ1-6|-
TGTGCCAGCAGAACGGGGACAGAGACTTCACCCCTCCACTTT
CASRTGTETSPLHF
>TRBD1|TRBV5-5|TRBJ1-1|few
TGTGCCAGCAGCTTGACAGGGGTCACTGAAGCTTTCTTT
CASSLTGVTEAFF
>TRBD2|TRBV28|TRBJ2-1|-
TGTGCCAGCCAGAGCGGGGCTTACAATGAGCAGTTCTTC
CASQSGAYNEQFF
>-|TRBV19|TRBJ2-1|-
TGTGCCAGTACCCTGGGGCAGGGCTACAATGAGCAGTTCTTC
CASTLGQGYNEQFF
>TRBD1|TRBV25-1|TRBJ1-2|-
TGTGCCAGCAGTGATTACACCGGACAGGGCGATGGCTACACCTTC
CASSDYTGQGDGYTF
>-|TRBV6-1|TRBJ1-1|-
TGTGCCAGCAGTGAAGGGGAGCGGGGATTGAACACTGAAGCTTTCTTT
CASSEGERGLNTEAFF
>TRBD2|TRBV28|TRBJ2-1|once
TGTGCCAGCAGGCCAACTAGCGGGGGTTACAATGAGCAGTTCTTC
CASRPTSGGYNEQFF
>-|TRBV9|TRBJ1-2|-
TGTGCCAGCAGTAAGGGGGACTATGGCTACACCTTC
CASSKGDYGYTF
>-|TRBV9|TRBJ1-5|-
TGTGCCAGCAGCGCTACTAGCAATCAGCCCCAGCATTTT
CASSATSNQPQHF
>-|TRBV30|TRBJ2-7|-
TGTGCCTGGGCTTACAGGAGCTCCTACGAGCAGTACTTC
CAWAYRSSYEQYF
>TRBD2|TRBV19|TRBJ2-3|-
TGTGCCAGTGAGGACTTAGCGGGAGGGCCAGGTCGTGGCACAGATACGCAGTATTTT
CASEDLAGGPGRGTDTQYF
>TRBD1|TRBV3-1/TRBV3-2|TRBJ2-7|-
TGTGCCAGCAGCCAGGGGACAGGGGGCGGGTACGAGCAGTACTTC
CASSQGTGGGYEQYF
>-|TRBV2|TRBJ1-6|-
TGTGCCAGCAGTGATAGGGGTTATAATTCACCCCTCCACTTT
CASSDRGYNSPLHF
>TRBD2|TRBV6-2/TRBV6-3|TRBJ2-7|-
TGTGCCAGCAGTTACGGCGGGAGGATATGGGAGCAGTACTTC
CASSYGGRIWEQYF
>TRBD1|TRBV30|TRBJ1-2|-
TGTGCCTTCGACAGGGACTATGGCTACACCTTC
CAFDRDYGYTF
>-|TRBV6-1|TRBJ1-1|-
TGTGCCAGCAGTGAAGTATACACTGAAGCTTTCTTT
CASSEVYTEAFF
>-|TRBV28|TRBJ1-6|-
TGTGCCAGCAGCGACCTACAGGGAGCGACGGGTTCACCCCTCCACTTT
CASSDLQGATGSPLHF
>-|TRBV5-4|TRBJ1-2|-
TGTGCCAGCAGCTTGACGGCGGGGCGGAACTATGGCTACACCTTC
CASSLTAGRNYGYTF
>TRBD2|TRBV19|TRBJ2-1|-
TGTGCCAGTAGTACTAGCGGGGTGGAGTACAATGAGCAGTTCTTC
CASSTSGVEYNEQFF
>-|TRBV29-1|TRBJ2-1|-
TGCAGCGTTAACAGGTTTAATGAGCAGTTCTTC
CSVNRFNEQFF
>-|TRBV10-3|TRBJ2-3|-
TGTGCCATCAGTCTTAGCGGAGGGAGCACAGATACGCAGTATTTT
CAISLSGGSTDTQYF